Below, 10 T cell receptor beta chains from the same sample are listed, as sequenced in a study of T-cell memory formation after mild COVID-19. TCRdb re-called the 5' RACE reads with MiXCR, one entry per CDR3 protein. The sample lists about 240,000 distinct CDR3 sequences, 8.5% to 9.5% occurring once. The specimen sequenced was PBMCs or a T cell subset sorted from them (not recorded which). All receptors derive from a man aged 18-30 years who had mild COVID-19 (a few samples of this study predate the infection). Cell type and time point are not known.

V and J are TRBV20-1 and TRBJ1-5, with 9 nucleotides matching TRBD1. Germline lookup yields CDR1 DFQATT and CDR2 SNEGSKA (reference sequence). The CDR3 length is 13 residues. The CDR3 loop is CGQGSYSNQPQHF. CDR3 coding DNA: TGCGGACAGGGGAGTTATAGCAATCAGCCCCAGCATTTT.

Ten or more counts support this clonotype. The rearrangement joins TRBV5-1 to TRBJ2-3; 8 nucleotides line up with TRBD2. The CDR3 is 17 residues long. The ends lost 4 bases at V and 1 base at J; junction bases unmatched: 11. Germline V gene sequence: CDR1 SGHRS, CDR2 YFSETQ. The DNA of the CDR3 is TGCGCCAGCAGCCTTGGTAGCGGGGCGTTTGGCACAGATACGCAGTATTTT. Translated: CASSLGSGAFGTDTQYF.

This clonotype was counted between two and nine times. The CDR3 is CASRAGGSYNEQFF. For the CDR3, the DNA is TGTGCCAGCCGAGCGGGGGGATCCTACAATGAGCAGTTCTTC. This chain links TRBV4-2 with TRBJ2-1; 9 bases agree with TRBD2. The V segment lost 8 bases and the J segment 1 base; nucleotides outside the gene matches: 3. CDR3 length equals 14 residues. In germline, CDR1 is LGHNA, CDR2 YNFKEQ.

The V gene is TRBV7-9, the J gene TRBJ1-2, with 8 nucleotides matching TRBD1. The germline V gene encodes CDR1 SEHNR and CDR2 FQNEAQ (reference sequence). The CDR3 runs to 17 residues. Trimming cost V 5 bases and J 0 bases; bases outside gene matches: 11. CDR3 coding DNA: TGTGCCAGCAGCAGAGTGGGACAGGATCTTTCTAACTATGGCTACACCTTC. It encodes CASSRVGQDLSNYGYTF.

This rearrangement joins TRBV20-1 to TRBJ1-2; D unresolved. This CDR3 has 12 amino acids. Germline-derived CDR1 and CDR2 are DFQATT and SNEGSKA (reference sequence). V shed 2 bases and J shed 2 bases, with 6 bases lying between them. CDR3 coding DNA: TGCAGTGCTAGACCCAACAACTATGGCTACACCTTC. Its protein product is CSARPNNYGYTF.

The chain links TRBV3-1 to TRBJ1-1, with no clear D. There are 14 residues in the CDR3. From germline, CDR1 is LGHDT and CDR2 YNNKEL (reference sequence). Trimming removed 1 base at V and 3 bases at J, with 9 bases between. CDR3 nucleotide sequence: TGTGCCAGCAGCCAAGGAGGCAGACACACTGAAGCTTTCTTT. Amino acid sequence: CASSQGGRHTEAFF.

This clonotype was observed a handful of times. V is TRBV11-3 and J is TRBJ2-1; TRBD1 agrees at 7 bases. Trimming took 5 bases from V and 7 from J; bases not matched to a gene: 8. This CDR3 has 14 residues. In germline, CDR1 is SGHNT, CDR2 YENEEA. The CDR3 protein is CASSRGRWGNEQFF. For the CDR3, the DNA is TGTGCCAGCAGCAGGGGGCGATGGGGTAATGAGCAGTTCTTC.

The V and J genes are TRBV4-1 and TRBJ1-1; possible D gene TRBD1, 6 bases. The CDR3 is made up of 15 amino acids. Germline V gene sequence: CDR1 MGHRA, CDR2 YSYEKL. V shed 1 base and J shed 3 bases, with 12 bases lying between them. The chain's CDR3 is CASSQVSRGHTEAFF. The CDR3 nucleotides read TGCGCCAGCAGCCAAGTTTCCCGGGGGCACACTGAAGCTTTCTTT.

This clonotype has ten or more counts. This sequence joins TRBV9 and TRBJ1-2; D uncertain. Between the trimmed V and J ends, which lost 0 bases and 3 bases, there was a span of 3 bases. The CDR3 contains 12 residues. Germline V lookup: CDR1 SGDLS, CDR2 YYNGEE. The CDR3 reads CASSVAHYGYTF. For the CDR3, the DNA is TGTGCCAGCAGCGTAGCCCACTATGGCTACACCTTC. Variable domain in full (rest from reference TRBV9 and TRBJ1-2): DSGVTQTPKHLITATGQRVTLRCSPRSGDLSVYWYQQSLDQGLQFLIQYYNGEERAKGNILERFSAQQFPDLHSELNLSSLELGDSALYFCASSVAHYGYTFGSGTRLTVV.

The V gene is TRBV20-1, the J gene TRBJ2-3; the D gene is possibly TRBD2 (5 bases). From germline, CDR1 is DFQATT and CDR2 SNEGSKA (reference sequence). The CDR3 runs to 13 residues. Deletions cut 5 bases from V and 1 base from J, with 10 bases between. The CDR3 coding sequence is TGCAGTGCTCGGGGTAGTGGCACAGATACGCAGTATTTT. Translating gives CSARGSGTDTQYF.